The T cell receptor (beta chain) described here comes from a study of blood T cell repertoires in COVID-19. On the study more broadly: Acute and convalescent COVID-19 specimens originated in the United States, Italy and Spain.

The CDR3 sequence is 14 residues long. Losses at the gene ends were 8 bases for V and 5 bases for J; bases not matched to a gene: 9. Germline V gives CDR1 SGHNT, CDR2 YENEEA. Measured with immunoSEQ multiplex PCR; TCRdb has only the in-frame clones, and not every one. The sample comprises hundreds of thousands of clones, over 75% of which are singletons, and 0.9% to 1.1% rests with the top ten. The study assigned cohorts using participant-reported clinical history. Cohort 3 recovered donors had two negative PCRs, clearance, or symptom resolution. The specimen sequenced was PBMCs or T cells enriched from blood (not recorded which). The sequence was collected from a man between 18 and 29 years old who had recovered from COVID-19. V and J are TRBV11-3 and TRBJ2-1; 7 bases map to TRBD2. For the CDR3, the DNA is TGTGCCAGCCAGTCGTCTAGCGGCGACAATGAGCAGTTCTTC. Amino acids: CASQSSSGDNEQFF.